The entry that follows covers one T cell receptor (beta chain) sequence. This entry belongs to a study of blood T cell repertoires in COVID-19. Study-level background: Samples taken during acute and convalescent COVID-19 were collected in the United States, Italy and Spain. Sources were T cells, B-cell-depleted T cells, or PBMCs; the material itself was cDNA or gDNA.

In the original processing: Reference gene primers were amplified, and this amplification served to estimate nucleated cell counts. Generated by immunoSEQ multiplex PCR, the TCRdb table keeps only in-frame clones and is missing some. V and J calls and clone size are as listed in that table; D and trimming were resolved from the DNA. Altogether some 120,000 clones are present, over 80% being singletons, with the ten largest covering approximately 2.3%. Sequenced input: peripheral blood. This receptor was identified in a man aged 25-45 years with acute or convalescent COVID-19.

The CDR3 is CAWSPGDYGYTF. In DNA, the CDR3 is TGTGCCTGGAGTCCCGGAGACTATGGCTACACCTTC. The rearrangement links TRBV30 to TRBJ1-2; no clear D. Trimming cost V 2 bases and J 3 bases, with 7 bases left between them. This CDR3 is built from 12 residues. CDR1 and CDR2 from the germline V gene are GTSNPN and SVGIG (reference sequence). The full variable domain, rest sourced from reference TRBV30 and TRBJ1-2, is SQTIHQWPATLVQPVGSPLSLECTVEGTSNPNLYWYRQAAGRGLQLLFYSVGIGQISSEVPQNLSASRPQDRQFILSSKKLLLSDSGFYLCAWSPGDYGYTFGSGTRLTVV.